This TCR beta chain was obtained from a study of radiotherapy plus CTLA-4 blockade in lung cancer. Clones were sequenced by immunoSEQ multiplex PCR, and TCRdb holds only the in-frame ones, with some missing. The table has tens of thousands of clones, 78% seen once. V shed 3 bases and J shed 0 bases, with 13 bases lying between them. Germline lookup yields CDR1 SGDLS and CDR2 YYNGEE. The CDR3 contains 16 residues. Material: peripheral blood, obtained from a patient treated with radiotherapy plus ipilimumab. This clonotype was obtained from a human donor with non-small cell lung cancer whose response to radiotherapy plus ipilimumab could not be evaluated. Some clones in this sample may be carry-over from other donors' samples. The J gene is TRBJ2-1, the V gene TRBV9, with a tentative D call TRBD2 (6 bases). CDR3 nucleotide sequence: TGTGCCAGCAGCGATACTAGCCCCCGCTCCTACAATGAGCAGTTCTTC. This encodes CASSDTSPRSYNEQFF.